Shown below are 28 T cell receptor beta chains from a single sample sequenced in a study of cytomegalovirus exposure and HLA in healthy donors (dated by TCRdb to 2016 to 2017). Library creation used the immunoSEQ multiplex PCR assay. The multiplex PCR relied on a mix of 60 forward primers for TCR Vbeta segments and 13 reverse primers for TCR Jbeta segments. Sourced from immuneACCESS, this table was stored by TCRdb with only in-frame sequences that have V and J called. A share of the clones is absent; for the studies checked, an unresolved V gene accounts for under half, and the remainder has no known explanation. For this sample there are over 200,000 clones; approximately 78% appear just once. The leading ten clones occupy 3.5% to 4% of the sample. Source material: PBMCs. The receptors were gathered from a male donor in good health and CMV-seronegative.

The chain has TRBV5-8 and TRBJ2-7; the match to TRBD2 covers 7 bases. The CDR3 loop spans 13 amino acids. Per germline, CDR1 SGHTS and CDR2 YDEGEE. V was pared by 1 base and J by 4 bases, with 2 bases of the junction left unmatched. The chain's CDR3 is CASSLPGLYEQYF. CDR3 bases: TGTGCCAGCAGCTTGCCGGGACTATACGAGCAGTACTTC. The full variable domain, with the rest looked up from reference TRBV5-8 and TRBJ2-7, is EAGVTQSPTHLIKTRGQQATLRCSPISGHTSVYWYQQALGLGLQFLLWYDEGEERNRGNFPPRFSGRQFPNYSSELNVNALELEDSALYLCASSLPGLYEQYFGPGTRLTVT.

This clone appeared a single time. The chain couples TRBV7-3 to TRBJ2-5, with 7 bases fitting TRBD2. CDR1 is SGHTA and CDR2 is FQGTGA in the germline V gene. This CDR3 is built from 15 residues. Trimming took 3 bases from V and 5 from J; bases not matched to a gene: 9. The CDR3 spells CASSFRGGGSETQYF. CDR3 bases: TGTGCCAGCAGCTTTCGCGGGGGTGGGTCCGAGACCCAGTACTTC.

V and J are TRBV6-5 and TRBJ1-6; weak D call: TRBD1 (6 bases). Germline CDR1 and CDR2: MNHEY and SVGAGI. V lost 6 bases and J 5 bases, leaving 11 bases between the germline ends. CDR3 length equals 14 residues. The CDR3 region has the DNA TGTGCCAGCAGCCAGGACAGCAATAATTCACCCCTCCACTTT. Amino acid sequence: CASSQDSNNSPLHF.

This chain joins TRBV5-1 and TRBJ2-1, with D hard to call. The germline V gene has CDR1 SGHRS and CDR2 YFSETQ. The V and J ends lost 5 bases and 5 bases respectively, with 14 bases between them. The CDR3 totals 14 residues. CDR3 sequence (DNA): TGCGCCAGCAGGCAAACAGATGGCGACAATGAGCAGTTCTTC. This sequence encodes CASRQTDGDNEQFF.

The chain uses TRBV5-4 and TRBJ1-1; D may be TRBD1 (5 bases). V lost 1 base to trimming and J lost 4 bases, with 11 bases between them. This CDR3 contains 14 residues. Germline lookup yields CDR1 SGHNT and CDR2 YYREEE (reference sequence). CDR3 nucleotide sequence: TGTGCCAGCAGCTTGCAACGGGGGGGCACTGAAGCTTTCTTT. Encoded protein: CASSLQRGGTEAFF.

This clone occurred once. The CDR3 loop reads CASRRVGGGEKLFF. DNA for the CDR3: TGTGCCAGCAGAAGAGTAGGGGGCGGTGAAAAACTGTTTTTT. The chain employs TRBV5-8 and TRBJ1-4; 7 nucleotides agree with TRBD1. The CDR3 runs 14 residues. Germline V gene data show CDR1 as SGHTS and CDR2 as YDEGEE. Losses at the gene ends were 5 bases for V and 7 bases for J; bases not matched to a gene: 8.

The chain uses TRBV18 and TRBJ1-1; D is uncertain. Germline V gene data show CDR1 as KGHSH and CDR2 as LQKENI. Trimming left V 5 bases short and J 6 bases short, with 16 bases between. This CDR3 has 14 amino acids. CDR3 protein: CASSEGGFGAEAFF. CDR3 nucleotides: TGTGCCAGCTCAGAGGGAGGGTTCGGTGCTGAAGCTTTCTTT.

The chain uses TRBV5-1 and TRBJ1-5; unclear D gene. Trimming took off 10 bases at V and 2 bases at J, with 19 bases between the two ends. This CDR3 contains 15 residues. The germline V gene has CDR1 SGHRS and CDR2 YFSETQ. CDR3 sequence: CASSNDPGGNQPQHF. The CDR3, as DNA: TGCGCCTCCTCAAACGACCCCGGGGGCAATCAGCCCCAGCATTTT.

The rearrangement joins TRBV6-5 to TRBJ1-5; TRBD1 is a possible D gene (5 bases). The CDR3 loop spans 15 amino acids. Trimming removed 8 bases from V and 2 bases from J, with 16 bases in between. The germline CDR1 and CDR2 sequences are MNHEY and SVGAGI. CDR3 nucleotide sequence: TGTGCCAGCTCTCCCAGGGCAACGGGCAATCAGCCCCAGCATTTT. Translated, it gives CASSPRATGNQPQHF.

The chain joins TRBV6-5 to TRBJ1-2, with 9 bases aligning to TRBD1. The length of the CDR3 is 14 residues. Germline V lookup: CDR1 MNHEY, CDR2 SVGAGI. With V trimmed by 5 bases and J by 3 bases, 4 bases remained unmatched. The CDR3 sequence: CASSNTGGDYGYTF. The CDR3 DNA sequence: TGTGCCAGCAGTAATACAGGGGGCGACTATGGCTACACCTTC.

This clone appeared once. J is TRBJ1-2 and V is TRBV9, with no clear D. The CDR3 totals 18 residues. Germline V gene sequence: CDR1 SGDLS, CDR2 YYNGEE. V was clipped by 3 bases and J by 7 bases, with 28 bases between them. The CDR3 nucleotides read TGTGCCAGCAGCGCAAGGGTAGGAGGACCCGTTGGGCCTAGTGGCTACACCTTC. It codes for CASSARVGGPVGPSGYTF.

The chain recombines TRBV18 with TRBJ1-3; no reliable D call. This CDR3 comprises 16 residues. The V gene lost 2 bases and the J gene lost 2 bases, with 13 bases spanning the gap. Per the germline V gene, CDR1 is KGHSH and CDR2 is LQKENI. The CDR3 reads CASSPGPPGTGNTIYF. The CDR3 nucleotides are TGTGCCAGCTCACCAGGGCCTCCGGGGACTGGAAACACCATATATTTT.

This clone has only a few counts. The CDR3: CASSRGWEEEAFF. For the CDR3, the DNA is TGTGCCAGCAGCCGTGGGTGGGAGGAGGAAGCTTTCTTT. The V and J genes are TRBV5-6 and TRBJ1-1; D gene uncertain. The CDR3 loop spans 13 amino acids. Trimming cost V 4 bases and J 8 bases, with 15 bases left between them. Germline-derived CDR1 and CDR2 are SGHDT and YYEEEE. The variable domain in full, completed from reference TRBV5-6 and TRBJ1-1, reads DAGVTQSPTHLIKTRGQQVTLRCSPKSGHDTVSWYQQALGQGPQFIFQYYEEEERQRGNFPDRFSGHQFPNYSSELNVNALLLGDSALYLCASSRGWEEEAFFGQGTRLTVV.

The CDR3 DNA sequence: TGTGCCAGCACCGGGGAAGGGACAGGGGACACCGGGGAGCTGTTTTTT. It specifies CASTGEGTGDTGELFF. The gene calls are TRBV21-1 and TRBJ2-2; TRBD1 is the table's D call and was not checked against the DNA. TRBV21-1 is a recognized pseudogene. The CDR3 loop spans 16 amino acids.

The genes are TRBV5-4 and TRBJ2-7, with D maybe TRBD2 (5 bases). Looked up from germline, CDR1 is SGHNT and CDR2 is YYREEE (reference sequence). Trimming removed 4 bases at V and 6 bases at J, with 17 bases between. The CDR3 loop spans 14 amino acids. The CDR3 sequence is CASSRTGAAAEQYF. The DNA for the CDR3 is TGTGCCAGCAGCCGGACTGGAGCTGCCGCCGAGCAGTACTTC.

The V gene is TRBV28, the J gene TRBJ1-5, with 8 nucleotides matching TRBD1. CDR1 and CDR2 (germline): MDHEN, SYDVKM. The CDR3 covers 16 residues. Trimming took 6 bases from V and 3 from J; bases not matched to a gene: 10. DNA for the CDR3: TGTGCCAGCAGCTATTACCAGGACAGGGCCAATCAGCCCCAGCATTTT. Its translation: CASSYYQDRANQPQHF.

This chain uses TRBV5-6 with TRBJ2-5, with a tentative D call TRBD1 (6 bases). Germline loops: CDR1 SGHDT, CDR2 YYEEEE. Deletions cut 3 bases from V and 1 base from J, with 16 bases between. This CDR3 comprises 16 residues. The CDR3 DNA reads as TGTGCCAGCAGCTCGACCACAGGGCCCTTCCAAGAGACCCAGTACTTC. Translating gives CASSSTTGPFQETQYF.

The rearrangement joins TRBV6-5 to TRBJ2-1; 8 bases map to TRBD2. This CDR3 has 16 residues. Germline-derived CDR1 and CDR2 are MNHEY and SVGAGI. The J segment lost 8 bases and the V segment lost 4 bases, leaving 13 bases of the junction unmatched. For the CDR3, the DNA is TGTGCCAGCAGTTCCCTCCAGGGACTAGGCACGGATGAGCAGTTCTTC. It translates to CASSSLQGLGTDEQFF.

The CDR3 here is CASSLFGLAGGYEQFF. The CDR3 DNA reads TGTGCCAGCAGTTTATTTGGGCTAGCGGGGGGGTATGAGCAGTTCTTC. This sequence joins TRBV28 and TRBJ2-1, with TRBD2 matching over 12 bases. The germline CDR1 and CDR2 sequences are MDHEN and SYDVKM. V lost 1 base, J lost 8 bases, and 6 bases stayed unmatched. CDR3 length: 16 amino acids.

The chain links TRBV6-5 to TRBJ2-7; D gene unclear. The germline CDR1 and CDR2 sequences are MNHEY and SVGAGI. There are 14 residues in the CDR3. Trimming took off 0 bases at V and 3 bases at J, with 9 bases between the two ends. In DNA form, the CDR3 reads TGTGCCAGCAGTTACTCGGCGGTTTACTACGAGCAGTACTTC. Residues: CASSYSAVYYEQYF.

The sample holds one count of this clone. V gene TRBV6-5 combines with J gene TRBJ1-1; TRBD1 matches at 8 bases. The V gene's germline CDR1 is MNHEY and CDR2 SVGAGI. The CDR3 length is 15 residues. Losses at the gene ends were 3 bases for V and 4 bases for J; bases not matched to a gene: 7. CDR3: CASSYTTGVGTEAFF. The CDR3 coding sequence is TGTGCCAGCAGTTATACGACAGGGGTTGGCACTGAAGCTTTCTTT.

The rearrangement links TRBV2 to TRBJ2-1; TRBD2 might be the D (6 bases). Germline assignment: CDR1 SNHLY and CDR2 FYNNEI. The CDR3 is 14 amino acids. Trimming removed 0 bases from V and 10 bases from J, with 13 bases in between. For the CDR3, the DNA is TGTGCCAGCAGTGAAGCGCTTCAGGCGGGGGAGCAGTTCTTC. Protein sequence: CASSEALQAGEQFF. Supplemented by reference TRBV2 and TRBJ2-1, the full variable domain reads EPEVTQTPSHQVTQMGQEVILRCVPISNHLYFYWYRQILGQKVEFLVSFYNNEISEKSEIFDDQFSVERPDGSNFTLKIRSTKLEDSAMYFCASSEALQAGEQFFGPGTRLTVL.

This chain joins TRBV27 and TRBJ1-1, with a weak D call TRBD1 (5 bases). V was trimmed by 6 bases and J by 1 base, leaving 9 bases between them. Germline V gives CDR1 MNHEY, CDR2 SMNVEV (reference sequence). This CDR3 comprises 13 residues. CDR3 loop: CASSTTGNTEAFF. The CDR3 DNA sequence: TGTGCCAGCAGCACCACAGGGAACACTGAAGCTTTCTTT.

The chain joins TRBV30 to TRBJ2-7; D remains ambiguous. This CDR3 spans 14 amino acids. The germline V gene has CDR1 GTSNPN and CDR2 SVGIG (reference sequence). V was cut by 2 bases and J by 1 base, with 12 bases left in between. Written as DNA, the CDR3 is TGTGCCTGGAGTTCGCACTACCCTTCCTACGAGCAGTACTTC. Amino acids: CAWSSHYPSYEQYF.

A single count supports this clone. The V call is TRBV28, the J call TRBJ2-7; a possible D gene is TRBD2 (6 bases). The V gene's germline CDR1 is MDHEN and CDR2 SYDVKM. With 3 bases removed from V and 3 bases from J, the gap between germline ends came to 15 bases. The CDR3 spans 15 residues. The CDR3 here is CASSFGGIRGYEQYF. CDR3 coding DNA: TGTGCCAGCAGTTTCGGGGGAATTAGAGGCTACGAGCAGTACTTC.

The chain joins TRBV6-5 to TRBJ1-5; 8 nucleotides align to TRBD1. CDR1 is MNHEY, CDR2 SVGAGI, per germline. The V gene end was trimmed by 2 bases and the J gene end by 3 bases; junction bases not matched to a gene: 3. This CDR3 is 15 amino acids long. CDR3 loop: CASSYRTGNNQPQHF. The CDR3 bases are TGTGCCAGCAGTTACCGGACAGGGAACAATCAGCCCCAGCATTTT.

The V gene is TRBV27, the J gene TRBJ2-7; unclear D gene. Germline assignment: CDR1 MNHEY and CDR2 SMNVEV (reference sequence). Trimming pared 0 bases from V and 1 base from J, leaving 4 bases between. The CDR3 runs to 13 residues. CDR3 in amino acids: CASSLSASYEQYF. CDR3 nucleotides: TGTGCCAGCAGTTTATCGGCATCCTACGAGCAGTACTTC.

The rearrangement joins TRBV5-6 to TRBJ2-5; tentatively, D is TRBD2 (7 bases). Trimming pared 1 base from V and 5 bases from J, leaving 12 bases between. The V gene's germline CDR1 is SGHDT and CDR2 YYEEEE. The length of the CDR3 is 14 residues. The CDR3 coding sequence is TGTGCCAGCAGCTTGCAAGGGGGAGGGGAGACCCAGTACTTC. Protein sequence: CASSLQGGGETQYF.